This record looks at one TCR beta chain sequence and its context. Its specificity is unknown. Reverse transcription of all isolated RNA meant that expressed TCRB transcripts were sequenced. TCRdb keeps only in-frame clones here, not all; method: immunoSEQ multiplex PCR. Among approximately 730,000 clones listed, around an eighth were seen once. This specimen belongs to a study of beta chain features in type 1 diabetes. Study-wide results and limits: Moderate but significant shortening of TCRB CDR3s was recorded in all four CD4+ subsets from Type 1 diabetes patients.

Germline V lookup: CDR1 SNHLY, CDR2 FYNNEI. Trimming stripped 6 bases from V and 0 bases from J, with 4 bases between. This CDR3 is built from 12 residues. The TCR was taken from a man between 18 and 35 years old with type 1 diabetes. Sequencing input: naive CD4+ T cells from blood. The rearrangement uses TRBV2 and TRBJ2-3, with no clear D. The chain's CDR3 is CASSMSTDTQYF. In DNA form, the CDR3 reads TGTGCCAGCAGCATGAGCACAGATACGCAGTATTTT.